These T cell receptor beta chains were read from a single sample in a study of blood T cells in healthy people across ages. Each CDR3 protein is one row after TCRdb ran MiXCR on the 5' RACE reads. The data contain hundreds of thousands of distinct CDR3 sequences, approximately 52% of them singletons. Source material: blood. The origin of the receptors is a woman of 80 years or more in good health. The conserved cysteine and the conserved F or W are not part of the CDR3 here.

>TRBJ1-1|TRBV5-1
ASRLQGTNTEAF
>TRBJ2-5|TRBV10-3
AIRPGTGSWETQY
>TRBJ2-3|TRBV29-1
SVGGLGGRPQY
>TRBJ2-7|TRBV5-1
ASSLAGSRNYEQY
>TRBJ2-1|TRBV5-1
ASGVAGGLYNEQF
>TRBJ2-1|TRBV5-1
ASSSGTSRVDEQF
>TRBJ2-5|TRBV5-1
ASSESSSRLETQY
>TRBJ2-1|TRBV18
ASSPSKGLASNEQF
>TRBJ2-5|TRBV25-1
ASSGSSQETQY
>TRBJ2-2|TRBV15
ATSILSGELF
>-|TRBV20-1
SASPSGGPHNEQY
>TRBJ1-2|TRBV20-1
SAGGTDHYGYT
>TRBJ2-1|TRBV20-1
SAPPPRGTLETQF
>TRBJ2-7|TRBV7-2
ASSFSDSSTNEQY
>TRBJ2-1|TRBV12-3/TRBV12-4
ASSLMGGGMFRRSNEQF
>TRBJ2-1|TRBV4-2
ASSPIPGGTRSYNEQF
>TRBJ1-1|TRBV9
ASSVDRDGDTEAF
>TRBJ1-1|TRBV7-2
ASSPSFGTSTEAF
>TRBJ2-7|TRBV2
ASRPWDRGHEQY
>TRBJ1-3|TRBV28
ASSPRDSRNTIY
>TRBJ1-2|TRBV29-1
SVEEGNDYGYT
>TRBJ2-3|TRBV5-1
ASSRTSGDADTQY
>TRBJ1-1|TRBV7-9
ASSLEGLNTEAF
>TRBJ2-5|TRBV24-1
ATSDFRAEKETQY
>TRBJ2-5|TRBV14
ASSGANQETQY
>TRBJ2-7|TRBV27
ASSPTIFHEQY